The entry below describes one T cell receptor beta chain. Its antigen remains unknown. Assay: immunoSEQ multiplex PCR; the TCRdb copy retains only in-frame clones and omits some. The repertoire holds 26,000 or so clones, with roughly four fifths as singletons. These data originate in a study of vaccination effects on CD4 cells after COVID-19. Study-level results: Sampling in the study covered few convalescent patients and included no early post-infection timepoints.

V was pared by 0 bases and J by 8 bases, with 9 bases of the junction left unmatched. In germline, CDR1 is LNHDA, CDR2 SQIVND (reference sequence). The CDR3 is 16 amino acids. Peptide-pool stimulation followed by sequencing identified expanded antigen-specific CD4+ clonotypes in the ViraFEST assay. Cultured cells yielded isolated CD4+ T cells after less than 11 days. Each participant received a vaccine that was either BNT162b2 or mRNA-1273, given as two doses. The TCR comes from a human donor who received a COVID-19 vaccine. Some clones in this sample may be carry-over from other donors' samples. The source material was CD4+ T cells from PBMCs cultured with HCoV-NL63 spike peptides, sampled after COVID-19 vaccination. The gene calls are TRBV19 and TRBJ1-2, with 10 bases identical to TRBD1. CDR3: CASSIEKDRGEGGYTF. The CDR3, as DNA: TGTGCCAGTAGTATAGAGAAGGACAGGGGGGAGGGAGGCTACACCTTC.